These 18 T cell receptor beta chains came from one sample sequenced in a study of tumor and adjacent non-tumor tissue in lung cancer. RNA was extracted from bulk tissue without any cell sorting. The normal lung tissue was taken more than 3 cm from the tumor edge. The library came from three nested PCR rounds adapted from ARM-PCR protocols. Each CDR3 protein is one row after TCRdb ran MiXCR on the multiplex PCR reads. The sample holds tens of thousands of distinct CDR3 sequences, around 65% seen once. The source material was distant non-tumor lung tissue. The origin of the receptors is a woman between 45 and 60 years old with non-small cell lung cancer.

On this clonotype: The junction shows a germline mismatch at one end, possibly a read error. This chain joins TRBV11-3 and TRBJ2-3; maybe TRBD1 (5 bases). The end of the DNA is better explained by TRBJ1-5, so the J call may be wrong. Germline loops: CDR1 SGHNT, CDR2 YENEEA. The CDR3 sequence is 13 residues long. The CDR3 sequence is CTSITRDTDTQHF. The CDR3 nucleotides are TGTACCAGCATCACCAGGGATACAGATACGCAGCATTTT.

In the case of this clonotype: This may be a read error, as it is one base from a much larger clone. The chain links TRBV6-1 to TRBJ2-2, with D maybe TRBD2 (5 bases). Germline V lookup: CDR1 MNHNS, CDR2 SASEGT. CDR3 length: 15 residues. CDR3 DNA sequence: TGTGCCAGCAGTGTACACGGGATGAACATCGGGGAGCTGTTTTTT. It is translated as CASSVHGMNIGELFF.

With respect to this clonotype: Germline is not matched at one junction end, which may reflect a read error. This chain links TRBV10-3 with TRBJ1-1; D is unclear. Germline assignment: CDR1 ENHRY and CDR2 SYGVKD. This CDR3 has 16 residues. The CDR3 coding sequence is TGTACCATCAGTGAGGTCTCGCTAAGGACCAACATTGAAGCTTTCTTT. This codes for CTISEVSLRTNIEAFF.

As to this clonotype: One end of the junction varies from germline; a read error may be responsible. The chain employs TRBV4-2 and TRBJ2-5, with D hard to call. This CDR3 is 14 amino acids long. Germline V CDR1 and CDR2: LGHNA, YNFKEQ. The CDR3 DNA sequence: TGTGCCAGTAGCCAAGCAAGCAGTCAAGAGAGCCAGTACTTC. Encoded protein: CASSQASSQESQYF.

With respect to this clonotype: A much more abundant neighbour one base away suggests this may be a read error. CDR3 protein: CANSNGGRVDEQFF. DNA for the CDR3: TGTGCCAACAGCAATGGGGGCAGGGTCGATGAGCAGTTCTTC. V is TRBV6-1 and J is TRBJ2-1, with D perhaps TRBD1 (6 bases). V was shortened by 10 bases and J by 8 bases, with 21 bases between the two germline ends. Germline V gene data show CDR1 as MNHNS and CDR2 as SASEGT. This CDR3 contains 14 residues.

In the case of this clonotype: Given the absence of the conserved phenylalanine or tryptophan at the CDR3 end, a read error is likely. The CDR3 nucleotides are TGCGCCAGCAGCCAAGATGAGTCTCAGCCCCAGCATCTT. Translated, it gives CASSQDESQPQHL. V and J are TRBV14 and TRBJ1-5; D uncertain. Germline V gene lookup returns CDR1 SGHDN and CDR2 FVKESK. The CDR3 has 13 amino acids.

The chain joins TRBV6-1 to TRBJ1-6, with D possibly matching TRBD1 (5 bases). Germline V CDR1 and CDR2: MNHNS, SASEGT. The V end lost 6 bases, the J end lost 5 bases, and 11 bases lay between the germline ends. The CDR3 consists of 14 residues. Here the CDR3 DNA reads TGTGCCAGCAGCTCGACAGCGAATAATTCACCCCTCCACTTT. Its translation: CASSSTANNSPLHF.

This clonotype came up many times. The DNA of the CDR3 is TGTGCCACCAGTGACCCCGGCGGAGCGGGGGGGAATGAGCAGTTCTTC. This gives the protein CATSDPGGAGGNEQFF. This chain joins TRBV24-1 and TRBJ2-1; 10 bases map to TRBD2. The CDR3 sequence is 16 residues long. The V segment lost 4 bases and the J segment 7 bases; nucleotides outside the gene matches: 9. Looked up from germline, CDR1 is KGHDR and CDR2 is SFDVKD.

With respect to this clonotype: This could be a read error, since a much larger clone is one nucleotide away. This sequence joins TRBV4-1 and TRBJ1-6; D gene ambiguous. Germline loops: CDR1 MGHRA, CDR2 YSYEKL. Trimming removed 4 bases at V and 7 bases at J, with 11 bases between. The CDR3 covers 14 residues. The CDR3 DNA is TGCGCCAGCAGCCTAGTTACGGGAAATTCACCCCTCCACTTT. Protein product: CASSLVTGNSPLHF.

Concerning this clonotype: This clone may be a read error of a much larger clone one base away. The chain has TRBV20-1 and TRBJ1-5; TRBD1 is a possible D gene (6 bases). CDR3 length: 15 residues. Germline V gene lookup returns CDR1 DFQATT and CDR2 SNEGSKA (reference sequence). The V end lost 3 bases, the J end lost 4 bases, and 16 bases lay between the germline ends. In nucleotides, the CDR3 is TGCAGTGCTAGGAAAAACGGGACATTTAATCAGCCCCAGCATTTT. This codes for CSARKNGTFNQPQHF.

For this clonotype: An end of the junction differs from the germline gene, which may be a read error. The gene calls are TRBV7-8 and TRBJ2-4; D is unclear. The CDR3 runs 14 residues. Germline V gives CDR1 SGHVS, CDR2 FQNEAQ. The CDR3 sequence is CTSSSLESKNIQYF. The CDR3 DNA is TGTACCAGTAGCTCTTTGGAGTCCAAAAACATTCAGTACTTC.

Regarding this clonotype: This may stem from a read error, because a much larger clone lies one nucleotide away. The V and J genes are TRBV20-1 and TRBJ2-7; possibly TRBD2 for D (6 bases). Trimming took off 5 bases at V and 2 bases at J, with 19 bases between the two ends. The CDR3 totals 15 residues. Looked up from germline, CDR1 is DFQATT and CDR2 is SNEGSKA (reference sequence). CDR3 sequence (DNA): TGCAGTGCTGATCCTAGGAGTAGCGGCACCTACGAGCAGTACTTC. Its translation: CSADPRSSGTYEQYF.

This clonotype was detected many times. The rearrangement joins TRBV6-2 or TRBV6-3 to TRBJ2-7; TRBD2 might be the D (6 bases). The germline V gene has CDR1 MNHEY and CDR2 SVGEGT. The V and J ends lost 6 bases and 2 bases respectively, with 17 bases between them. The CDR3 is 15 residues long. CDR3 DNA sequence: TGTGCCAGCAGCCGCTCGGGAGCCTCAACCTACGAGCAGTACTTC. Protein: CASSRSGASTYEQYF.

The genes are TRBV7-9 and TRBJ1-5; D call uncertain. Trimming removed 4 bases at V and 3 bases at J, with 10 bases between. Germline V CDR1 and CDR2: SEHNR, FQNEAQ (reference sequence). CDR3 length: 14 amino acids. CDR3 sequence (DNA): TGTGCCAGCAGCTCGGACTTAAACAATCAGCCCCAGCATTTT. Residues: CASSSDLNNQPQHF.

The chain employs TRBV5-6 and TRBJ2-1; 9 nucleotides match TRBD1. V gave up 5 bases and J gave up 16 bases; unmatched junction bases: 22. The CDR3 loop spans 16 amino acids. CDR1 and CDR2 (germline): SGHDT, YYEEEE. The CDR3 DNA sequence: TGTGCCAGCAGGGCCGACAGGGGGGAAATCTACAATGAGCGCTTCTTC. Translated, it gives CASRADRGEIYNERFF.

The rearrangement joins TRBV6-5 to TRBJ2-3; D not certain. CDR1 is MNHEY, CDR2 SVGAGI, per germline. The CDR3 sequence is 11 residues long. V lost 9 bases and J 5 bases, leaving 9 bases between the germline ends. The DNA of the CDR3 is TGTGCCAGGGCTATGGTAGATACGCAGTATTTT. Protein sequence: CARAMVDTQYF.

Worth noting for this clonotype: Sequence at one end of the junction differs from germline and may be a read error. The gene calls are TRBV5-8 and TRBJ1-1; the D is unclear. Germline CDR1 is SGHTS and CDR2 is YDEGEE. The CDR3 totals 13 residues. CDR3 amino acids: CAISSRGNTEAFF. The CDR3 coding sequence is TGTGCCATCAGCTCTCGGGGGAACACTGAAGCTTTCTTT. The whole variable domain, remainder taken from reference TRBV5-8 and TRBJ1-1, is EAGVTQSPTHLIKTRGQQATLRCSPISGHTSVYWYQQALGLGLQFLLWYDEGEERNRGNFPPRFSGRQFPNYSSELNVNALELEDSALYLCAISSRGNTEAFFGQGTRLTVV.

This clonotype was detected a few times. An end of the junction differs from the germline gene, which may be a read error. The V call is TRBV24-1, the J call TRBJ2-2; possible D gene TRBD2, 5 bases. This CDR3 comprises 13 residues. Germline CDR1 is KGHDR and CDR2 is SFDVKD. As DNA, the CDR3 is TGTGCCACCGGGTCTTCGATTACCGGGGAGCTGTTTTTC. Encoded protein: CATGSSITGELFF.